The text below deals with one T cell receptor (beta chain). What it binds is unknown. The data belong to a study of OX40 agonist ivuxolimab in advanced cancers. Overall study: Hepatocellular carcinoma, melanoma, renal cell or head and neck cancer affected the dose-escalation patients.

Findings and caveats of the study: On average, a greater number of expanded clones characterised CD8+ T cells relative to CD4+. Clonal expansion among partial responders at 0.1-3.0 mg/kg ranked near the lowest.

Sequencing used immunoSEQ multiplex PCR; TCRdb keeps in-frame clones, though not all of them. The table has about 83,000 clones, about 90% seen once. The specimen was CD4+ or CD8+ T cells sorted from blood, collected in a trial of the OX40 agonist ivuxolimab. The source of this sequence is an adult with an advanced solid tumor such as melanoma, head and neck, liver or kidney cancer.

CDR3 in DNA: TGTGCCAGCAGTTTTAGCGGATCCTACAATGAGCAGTTCTTC. Its protein product is CASSFSGSYNEQFF. V gene TRBV27 combines with J gene TRBJ2-1, with D possibly being TRBD2 (6 bases). In germline, CDR1 is MNHEY, CDR2 SMNVEV (reference sequence). The CDR3 extends over 14 amino acids. V was cut by 3 bases and J by 1 base, with 7 bases left in between.